This is a list of T cell receptor beta chains from one sample in a study of T cells in Graves' hyperthyroidism and ophthalmopathy. TCRdb itself ran the multiplex PCR reads through MiXCR, one entry per CDR3 protein. The table lists more than 450,000 distinct CDR3 sequences, approximately 14% of them singletons. The specimen sequenced was blood. The receptors here all came from a woman between 40 and 55 years old with Graves' hyperthyroidism. CDR3s include the opening cysteine and the closing phenylalanine or tryptophan. The D gene is left open where the match is weak. Only some rows state a clone size, as once, few, many or a class for expanded clones.

j_call: TRBJ2-7; clone_size: many; v_call: TRBV18; d_call: NA; cdr3_length: 15; cdr3_aa: CASSPLAGKGHEQYF; cdr3_nt: TGTGCCAGCTCACCCCTGGCCGGGAAGGGTCACGAGCAGTACTTC
j_call: TRBJ2-3; clone_size: many; v_call: TRBV5-1; d_call: TRBD2; cdr3_length: 14; cdr3_aa: CASSVLGRPDTQYF; cdr3_nt: TGCGCCAGCAGCGTCCTCGGGAGGCCAGATACGCAGTATTTT
j_call: TRBJ2-3; clone_size: many; v_call: TRBV27; d_call: NA; cdr3_length: 15; cdr3_aa: CASSLGRASTDTQYF; cdr3_nt: TGTGCCAGCAGTTTGGGCAGGGCTAGCACAGATACGCAGTATTTT
j_call: TRBJ2-3; clone_size: many; v_call: TRBV20-1; d_call: NA; cdr3_length: 14; cdr3_aa: CSASHPSVGDTQYF; cdr3_nt: TGCAGTGCTAGTCACCCTAGCGTGGGAGATACGCAGTATTTT
j_call: TRBJ1-5; clone_size: NA; v_call: TRBV5-6; d_call: NA; cdr3_length: 15; cdr3_aa: CASSLRGSSNQPQHF; cdr3_nt: TGTGCCAGCAGTTTGCGGGGAAGTAGCAATCAGCCCCAGCATTTT
j_call: TRBJ2-7; clone_size: NA; v_call: TRBV5-4; d_call: TRBD1; cdr3_length: 19; cdr3_aa: CASSRNPKTGTGVEYEQYF; cdr3_nt: TGTGCCAGCAGTCGCAATCCCAAGACCGGGACAGGGGTAGAATACGAGCAGTACTTC
j_call: TRBJ1-5; clone_size: few; v_call: TRBV4-1; d_call: NA; cdr3_length: 14; cdr3_aa: CASSPPGTNQPQHF; cdr3_nt: TGCGCCAGCAGCCCCCCCGGGACGAATCAGCCCCAGCATTTT
j_call: TRBJ1-1; clone_size: NA; v_call: TRBV5-1; d_call: NA; cdr3_length: 15; cdr3_aa: CASSHWSGSSTEAFF; cdr3_nt: TGCGCCAGCAGCCATTGGTCAGGGAGCAGCACTGAAGCTTTCTTT
j_call: TRBJ2-7; clone_size: many; v_call: TRBV12-3/TRBV12-4; d_call: NA; cdr3_length: 15; cdr3_aa: CASSLRGRFGYEQYF; cdr3_nt: TGTGCCAGCAGTTTACGTGGCAGATTCGGGTACGAGCAGTACTTC
j_call: TRBJ2-1; clone_size: NA; v_call: TRBV12-3/TRBV12-4; d_call: NA; cdr3_length: 16; cdr3_aa: CASSSKGTSSYNEQFF; cdr3_nt: TGTGCCAGCAGTTCTAAGGGGACTTCCTCCTACAATGAGCAGTTCTTC
j_call: TRBJ1-5; clone_size: many; v_call: TRBV12-3/TRBV12-4; d_call: NA; cdr3_length: 13; cdr3_aa: CASSLRSYQPQHF; cdr3_nt: TGTGCCAGCAGTTTAAGGTCTTATCAGCCCCAGCATTTT
j_call: TRBJ2-1; clone_size: NA; v_call: TRBV28; d_call: NA; cdr3_length: 13; cdr3_aa: CASSFVAGVEQFF; cdr3_nt: TGTGCCAGCAGTTTCGTCGCGGGTGTGGAGCAGTTCTTC
j_call: TRBJ2-1; clone_size: few; v_call: TRBV24-1; d_call: TRBD2; cdr3_length: 16; cdr3_aa: CATSDTTSGSYNEQFF; cdr3_nt: TGTGCCACCAGTGATACGACTAGCGGATCCTACAATGAGCAGTTCTTC
j_call: TRBJ2-7; clone_size: many; v_call: TRBV20-1; d_call: NA; cdr3_length: 13; cdr3_aa: CTTLEGAEGEQYF; cdr3_nt: TGCACAACCCTCGAAGGGGCCGAGGGGGAGCAGTACTTC
j_call: TRBJ2-3; clone_size: many; v_call: TRBV5-1; d_call: NA; cdr3_length: 16; cdr3_aa: CASSLDGIPNTDTQYF; cdr3_nt: TGCGCCAGCAGCTTGGACGGTATCCCTAACACAGATACGCAGTATTTT
j_call: TRBJ2-7; clone_size: many; v_call: TRBV12-3/TRBV12-4; d_call: TRBD2; cdr3_length: 15; cdr3_aa: CASSLAGRSGYEQYF; cdr3_nt: TGTGCCAGCAGTTTAGCCGGGAGGTCCGGATACGAGCAGTACTTC
j_call: TRBJ1-4; clone_size: few; v_call: TRBV25-1; d_call: TRBD1; cdr3_length: 14; cdr3_aa: CASSRTGENEKLFF; cdr3_nt: TGTGCCAGCAGTCGGACAGGAGAAAATGAAAAACTGTTTTTT
j_call: TRBJ2-1; clone_size: many; v_call: TRBV7-2; d_call: TRBD2; cdr3_length: 14; cdr3_aa: CASSFSGEYNEQFF; cdr3_nt: TGTGCCAGCAGCTTTAGCGGGGAGTACAATGAGCAGTTCTTC
j_call: TRBJ2-2; clone_size: many; v_call: TRBV6-5; d_call: TRBD1; cdr3_length: 16; cdr3_aa: CASSYVTGASTGELFF; cdr3_nt: TGTGCCAGCAGTTACGTAACAGGGGCCAGCACCGGGGAGCTGTTTTTT
j_call: TRBJ2-5; clone_size: many; v_call: TRBV11-1; d_call: TRBD2; cdr3_length: 15; cdr3_aa: CASSLGLAGGETQYF; cdr3_nt: TGTGCCAGCAGCTTAGGGCTAGCGGGAGGAGAGACCCAGTACTTC
j_call: TRBJ1-1; clone_size: few; v_call: TRBV19; d_call: NA; cdr3_length: 17; cdr3_aa: CASSQSGRGFQNTEAFF; cdr3_nt: TGTGCCAGTAGTCAGTCGGGCAGGGGTTTCCAGAACACTGAAGCTTTCTTT
j_call: TRBJ2-7; clone_size: many; v_call: TRBV18; d_call: TRBD1; cdr3_length: 15; cdr3_aa: CASSANPGQGAEQYF; cdr3_nt: TGTGCCAGCTCAGCAAATCCGGGACAGGGTGCCGAGCAGTACTTC
j_call: TRBJ1-2; clone_size: NA; v_call: TRBV24-1; d_call: TRBD1; cdr3_length: 14; cdr3_aa: CATSDLTGGAGYTF; cdr3_nt: TGTGCCACCAGTGATTTGACAGGGGGCGCTGGCTACACCTTC
j_call: TRBJ2-3; clone_size: many; v_call: TRBV5-1; d_call: TRBD2; cdr3_length: 16; cdr3_aa: CASSPAGTSGTDTQYF; cdr3_nt: TGCGCCAGCAGCCCGGCCGGGACTAGCGGCACAGATACGCAGTATTTT
j_call: TRBJ1-1; clone_size: NA; v_call: TRBV28; d_call: NA; cdr3_length: 14; cdr3_aa: CASSLRAGGSEAFF; cdr3_nt: TGTGCCAGCAGTCTTCGGGCGGGGGGTTCTGAAGCTTTCTTT
j_call: TRBJ2-3; clone_size: NA; v_call: TRBV3-1; d_call: TRBD2; cdr3_length: 18; cdr3_aa: CASSHSGLAGGYTDTQYF; cdr3_nt: TGTGCCAGCAGCCATTCGGGACTAGCGGGAGGATACACAGATACGCAGTATTTT
j_call: TRBJ2-3; clone_size: NA; v_call: TRBV4-1; d_call: NA; cdr3_length: 13; cdr3_aa: CASTLNPGDTQYF; cdr3_nt: TGCGCCAGCACCCTAAACCCCGGAGATACGCAGTATTTT
j_call: TRBJ2-5; clone_size: many; v_call: TRBV2; d_call: NA; cdr3_length: 12; cdr3_aa: CASSTLGETQYF; cdr3_nt: TGTGCCAGCTCAACCCTGGGAGAGACCCAGTACTTC
j_call: TRBJ1-2; clone_size: NA; v_call: TRBV29-1; d_call: NA; cdr3_length: 13; cdr3_aa: CSVEDWANYGYTF; cdr3_nt: TGCAGCGTTGAAGATTGGGCTAACTATGGCTACACCTTC
j_call: TRBJ2-7; clone_size: many; v_call: TRBV18; d_call: TRBD1; cdr3_length: 16; cdr3_aa: CASSPPSGNRGSEQYF; cdr3_nt: TGTGCCAGCTCACCACCATCTGGCAACAGGGGATCCGAGCAGTACTTC
j_call: TRBJ2-7; clone_size: few; v_call: TRBV28; d_call: NA; cdr3_length: 12; cdr3_aa: CASRPSYYEQYF; cdr3_nt: TGTGCCAGCAGACCCAGCTACTACGAGCAGTACTTC
j_call: TRBJ1-2; clone_size: NA; v_call: TRBV25-1; d_call: TRBD1; cdr3_length: 15; cdr3_aa: CASSEYGTGGYGYTF; cdr3_nt: TGTGCCAGCAGTGAATACGGGACAGGCGGCTATGGCTACACCTTC
j_call: TRBJ2-7; clone_size: NA; v_call: TRBV27; d_call: NA; cdr3_length: 16; cdr3_aa: CASSRGPGDFSYEQYF; cdr3_nt: TGTGCCAGCAGTCGCGGACCCGGGGATTTCTCCTACGAGCAGTACTTC
j_call: TRBJ2-7; clone_size: NA; v_call: TRBV20-1; d_call: TRBD2; cdr3_length: 12; cdr3_aa: CSATSGTYEQYF; cdr3_nt: TGCAGTGCTACTAGCGGGACGTACGAGCAGTACTTC
j_call: TRBJ2-5; clone_size: many; v_call: TRBV18; d_call: NA; cdr3_length: 17; cdr3_aa: CASSPGPGVAEGETQYF; cdr3_nt: TGTGCCAGCTCACCTGGTCCGGGTGTAGCGGAGGGGGAGACCCAGTACTTC
j_call: TRBJ1-3; clone_size: many; v_call: TRBV11-2; d_call: NA; cdr3_length: 15; cdr3_aa: CASSSLGSSGNTIYF; cdr3_nt: TGTGCCAGCAGCTCCCTCGGGAGCTCTGGAAACACCATATATTTT
j_call: TRBJ2-3; clone_size: many; v_call: TRBV10-1; d_call: NA; cdr3_length: 15; cdr3_aa: CASSDSGKTRNTQYF; cdr3_nt: TGCGCCAGCAGTGACTCCGGGAAAACTAGGAATACGCAGTATTTT
j_call: TRBJ2-1; clone_size: few; v_call: TRBV3-1; d_call: TRBD2; cdr3_length: 16; cdr3_aa: CASSQDGTSLSNEQFF; cdr3_nt: TGTGCCAGCAGCCAAGATGGGACTAGTTTATCCAATGAGCAGTTCTTC
j_call: TRBJ1-1; clone_size: few; v_call: TRBV27; d_call: NA; cdr3_length: 14; cdr3_aa: CASSFGPPNTEAFF; cdr3_nt: TGTGCCAGCAGTTTCGGGCCTCCCAACACTGAAGCTTTCTTT
j_call: TRBJ2-2; clone_size: NA; v_call: TRBV9; d_call: TRBD2; cdr3_length: 14; cdr3_aa: CASRLGGGPGELFF; cdr3_nt: TGTGCCAGCCGCCTAGGCGGGGGACCCGGGGAGCTGTTTTTT
j_call: TRBJ1-1; clone_size: many; v_call: TRBV15; d_call: NA; cdr3_length: 13; cdr3_aa: CATSRAGDTEAFF; cdr3_nt: TGTGCCACCAGCAGAGCAGGGGACACTGAAGCTTTCTTT
j_call: TRBJ2-7; clone_size: many; v_call: TRBV2; d_call: NA; cdr3_length: 12; cdr3_aa: CAIGTLSYEQYF; cdr3_nt: TGTGCCATCGGGACACTGTCCTACGAGCAGTACTTC
j_call: TRBJ1-4; clone_size: few; v_call: TRBV7-8; d_call: NA; cdr3_length: 15; cdr3_aa: CASSLQVGSNEKLFF; cdr3_nt: TGTGCCAGCAGCTTACAGGTCGGCTCTAATGAAAAACTGTTTTTT
j_call: TRBJ2-1; clone_size: NA; v_call: TRBV4-1; d_call: NA; cdr3_length: 15; cdr3_aa: CASSQEVSSYNEQFF; cdr3_nt: TGCGCCAGCAGCCAAGAAGTGAGCTCCTACAATGAGCAGTTCTTC